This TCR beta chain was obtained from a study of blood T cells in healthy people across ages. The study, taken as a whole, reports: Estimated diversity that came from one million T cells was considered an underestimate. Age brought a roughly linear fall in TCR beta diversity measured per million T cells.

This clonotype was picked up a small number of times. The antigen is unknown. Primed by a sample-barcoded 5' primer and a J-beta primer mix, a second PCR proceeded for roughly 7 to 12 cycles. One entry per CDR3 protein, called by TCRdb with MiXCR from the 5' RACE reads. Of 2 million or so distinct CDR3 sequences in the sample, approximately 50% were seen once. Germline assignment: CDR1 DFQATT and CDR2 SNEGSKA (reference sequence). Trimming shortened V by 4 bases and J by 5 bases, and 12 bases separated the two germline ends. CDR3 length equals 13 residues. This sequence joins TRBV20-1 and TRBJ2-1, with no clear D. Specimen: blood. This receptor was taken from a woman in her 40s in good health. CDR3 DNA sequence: TGCAGTGCTAAAAAGGCGGCCCACAATGAGCAGTTCTTC. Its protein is CSAKKAAHNEQFF.